This record covers a single T cell receptor (beta chain). This clone appeared a single time. The antigen this receptor binds is unknown. No DNA is shown, since the ends of the CDR3 on it are uncertain; the CDR3 is the one TCRdb lists. The CDR3 runs 15 amino acids, cysteine and phenylalanine included. The germline V gene sets CDR1 to MNHNS and CDR2 to SASEGT. Library preparation used the immunoSEQ multiplex PCR assay. As for the original processing: A statistical classification framework was built for diagnosing cytomegalovirus status from the catalog of TCR beta chain sequences. The table was pulled from immuneACCESS by TCRdb, which kept in-frame rearrangements only. Such tables lose some clones; where checked, under half of the loss comes from unresolved V genes, and the rest has no known cause. V and J calls and clone size follow that table, whereas D and trimming were derived from the DNA. Counted in this sample were about 110,000 clones; under 85% of them appeared once. Roughly 3% of the sample goes to the ten largest clones.

Donors formed part of the validation cohort, which comprised 120 subjects and was distinct from the first cohort of over 500 subjects. The entry originates in a study of cytomegalovirus exposure and HLA in healthy donors (dated by TCRdb to the late 2010s). Concerning the study at large: The 650 to 750 repertoires of the first cohort and the 95 to 150 validation repertoires were produced on the same platform, according to a later analysis. The aim of the study was to test whether cataloging public T cell receptors could identify signatures of past pathogen exposure. Besides the first cohort of around 700 subjects, a separate validation cohort made up of 120 different subjects was used. To predict cytomegalovirus infection status, the study brought together high-throughput TCR immunosequencing, statistical association of individual TCRs with disease status, and machine learning.

Paper-wide results and their limitations: A later analysis lacked HLA typing for the validation cohort, so it scored co-occurrence in that cohort across all 110 or so repertoires. Of the cluster scores, 94% were above 0 in a later analysis, which found that TCRs clustered in the first cohort also tended to co-occur in the 90 to 150 validation repertoires. It was suggested by the authors that the approach could potentially be generalized to other disease states and immunological phenotypes. A few of the identified cytomegalovirus-associated TCR beta chains were confirmed in vitro to be specific for cytomegalovirus antigens. Most TCR sequences were observed very rarely across donors, whereas some public TCRs were present in many individuals. Cytomegalovirus status was reported to be diagnosed by the classifier with high specificity and sensitivity in both the original and validation cohorts. The study gave a list of 150 to 200 TCR beta chains associated with cytomegalovirus.

The origin of this receptor is a woman between 18 and 30 years old in good health and CMV-seronegative. The rearrangement combines TRBV6-1 with TRBJ1-3. Sequenced material: PBMCs. The CDR3 in this case is CASILGGGPGNTIYF.